The 21 T cell receptor beta chains below all came from one sample that was sequenced in a study of shared clonotypes between healthy human individuals. Clones were read by immunoSEQ multiplex PCR, and TCRdb kept only the in-frame ones, dropping some. This sample has some 2 million clones, with roughly 94% found just once. Cells designated naive CD8 were CD45RO-negative and were positively selected for CCR7, with terminally differentiated effector memory CD45RA+ cells excluded. Specimen: naive CD8+ T cells sorted from blood. The origin of the receptors is a man aged 18 to 30 in good health.

V usage is TRBV9 and J usage is TRBJ2-1; 7 bases match TRBD1. V lost 0 bases to trimming and J lost 10 bases; unmatched junction nucleotides: 10. Germline V gene lookup returns CDR1 SGDLS and CDR2 YYNGEE. There are 15 residues in the CDR3. The CDR3 region is CASSVVNRQGEEQFF. In DNA, the CDR3 is TGTGCCAGCAGCGTAGTTAACAGGCAGGGGGAAGAGCAGTTCTTC.

The chain links TRBV28 to TRBJ2-7; D possibly matches TRBD1 or TRBD2 (6 bases each). The CDR3 runs 14 residues. Germline values: CDR1 MDHEN, CDR2 SYDVKM. V lost 3 bases to trimming and J lost 6 bases, with 15 bases between them. In DNA form, the CDR3 reads TGTGCCAGCAGTTTCGGGGGCTCTGCGAGCGAGCAGTACTTC. Translating gives CASSFGGSASEQYF.

CDR3 bases: TGCGCCAGCAGCCAATACTTAACCGGGACAACCCTCGAGCAGTACTTC. It translates to CASSQYLTGTTLEQYF. J is TRBJ2-7 and V is TRBV4-1; weak D call: TRBD1 (6 bases). V was cut by 2 bases and J by 6 bases, with 20 bases left in between. This CDR3 is built from 16 residues. The germline V gene encodes CDR1 MGHRA and CDR2 YSYEKL.

The chain joins TRBV5-1 to TRBJ2-7; 7 bases align to TRBD2. Germline V lookup: CDR1 SGHRS, CDR2 YFSETQ. V lost 1 base and J lost 3; bases outside the gene matches: 4. The CDR3 loop spans 14 amino acids. As DNA, the CDR3 is TGCGCCAGCAGCTTGAATTGGGGGGGCTACGAGCAGTACTTC. Encoded protein: CASSLNWGGYEQYF.

Worth noting for this clone: Other DNA sequences in the same sample also yield this CDR3. The V gene is TRBV6-1, the J gene TRBJ2-7, with D perhaps assigned TRBD1 or TRBD2 (6 bases each). There are 14 residues in the CDR3. In germline, CDR1 is MNHNS, CDR2 SASEGT. The germline V and J ends were trimmed by 1 base and 3 bases, with 10 bases remaining between them. As DNA, the CDR3 is TGTGCCAGCAGTGAAGGACTAGGGGGCTACGAGCAGTACTTC. Amino acid sequence: CASSEGLGGYEQYF.

About this clone: This sample includes further DNA sequences coding for the same CDR3. This chain links TRBV27 with TRBJ2-2, with 10 positions matching TRBD1. Trimming removed 2 bases from V and 3 bases from J; junction bases left unmatched: 0. Looked up from germline, CDR1 is MNHEY and CDR2 is SMNVEV (reference sequence). The CDR3 has 15 amino acids. Here the CDR3 reads CASSLGTGDTGELFF. The DNA of the CDR3 is TGTGCCAGCAGTTTAGGGACAGGGGACACCGGGGAGCTGTTTTTT.

The V and J genes are TRBV4-1 and TRBJ2-3; D is unresolved. Germline CDR1 and CDR2: MGHRA and YSYEKL. V gave up 4 bases and J gave up 4 bases, with 9 bases separating them. This CDR3 is 13 amino acids long. The CDR3 protein is CASSPPVSDTQYF. The DNA for the CDR3 is TGCGCCAGCAGCCCCCCCGTCTCAGATACGCAGTATTTT.

This chain uses TRBV4-1 with TRBJ1-2; D is possibly TRBD1 (6 bases). Trimming left V 1 base short and J 2 bases short, with 17 bases between. Germline CDR1 MGHRA, CDR2 YSYEKL. The CDR3 consists of 17 residues. The CDR3 region is CASSQVGGGRLNYGYTF. The CDR3 DNA sequence: TGCGCCAGCAGCCAAGTCGGAGGGGGAAGGCTCAACTATGGCTACACCTTC.

Of note for this clone: At the DNA level, this CDR3 is encoded by other sequences in the same sample as well. The rearrangement uses TRBV30 and TRBJ2-1; D perhaps matches TRBD1 (5 bases). V was trimmed by 0 bases and J by 3 bases, leaving 6 bases between them. CDR1 and CDR2 (germline): GTSNPN, SVGIG (reference sequence). The CDR3 sequence is 13 residues long. For the CDR3, the DNA is TGTGCCTGGAGTGTCCAGGGCTACAATGAGCAGTTCTTC. Amino acids: CAWSVQGYNEQFF.

With respect to this clone: The same CDR3 arises from other DNA sequences in this sample as well. The chain has TRBV5-6 and TRBJ2-7; 12 positions agree with TRBD2. Germline V gene lookup returns CDR1 SGHDT and CDR2 YYEEEE. Trimming took 0 bases from V and 3 from J; bases not matched to a gene: 1. CDR3 length equals 15 residues. CDR3 loop: CASSLALAGGYEQYF. DNA for the CDR3: TGTGCCAGCAGCTTGGCACTAGCGGGGGGCTACGAGCAGTACTTC.

There are a few counts of this clone. The sample has other DNA sequences that encode this CDR3 too. The chain links TRBV2 to TRBJ2-7; no clear D gene. Trimming removed 6 bases at V and 2 bases at J, with 5 bases between. CDR3 length equals 11 residues. Germline values: CDR1 SNHLY, CDR2 FYNNEI. This CDR3 is CASSPTYEQYF. DNA of the CDR3: TGTGCCAGCAGCCCCACCTACGAGCAGTACTTC.

V and J are TRBV7-2 and TRBJ2-3, with TRBD2 matching 14 bases. CDR1 is SGHTA and CDR2 is FQGNSA in the germline V gene. The CDR3 length is 18 residues. V was pared by 3 bases and J by 4 bases, with 9 bases of the junction left unmatched. The CDR3 DNA sequence: TGTGCCAGCAGCTTCCCGAGACTAGCGGGAGGGCCCCCAGATACGCAGTATTTT. This sequence encodes CASSFPRLAGGPPDTQYF.

The V and J genes are TRBV27 and TRBJ2-1; D is unresolved. Germline values: CDR1 MNHEY, CDR2 SMNVEV (reference sequence). The CDR3 loop spans 14 amino acids. V lost 5 bases to trimming and J lost 2 bases, with 10 bases between them. The CDR3 DNA is TGTGCCAGCAGTGTGGACGTCCCCTACAATGAGCAGTTCTTC. Translated: CASSVDVPYNEQFF.

This sequence joins TRBV5-4 and TRBJ1-1; the D gene is possibly TRBD1 (6 bases). Germline-derived CDR1 and CDR2 are SGHNT and YYREEE (reference sequence). The CDR3 contains 12 residues. Trimming removed 10 bases at V and 1 base at J, with 11 bases between. Here the CDR3 DNA reads TGTGCCTCCATAGGGGGGAACACTGAAGCTTTCTTT. This codes for CASIGGNTEAFF. The full variable domain, with the rest looked up from reference TRBV5-4 and TRBJ1-1, is ETGVTQSPTHLIKTRGQQVTLRCSSQSGHNTVSWYQQALGQGPQFIFQYYREEENGRGNFPPRFSGLQFPNYSSELNVNALELDDSALYLCASIGGNTEAFFGQGTRLTVV.

For this clone: The sample carries other DNA sequences with the same CDR3. The J gene is TRBJ2-7, the V gene TRBV4-3, with a possible D match to TRBD2 (6 bases). Between the trimmed V and J ends, which lost 0 bases and 0 bases, there was a span of 9 bases. The germline V gene has CDR1 LGHNA and CDR2 YSLEER. The CDR3 covers 15 residues. The CDR3 bases are TGCGCCAGCAGCCAAGAGGGAGGCAGCTCCTACGAGCAGTACTTC. Its translation is CASSQEGGSSYEQYF.

This clone was seen once. The rearrangement joins TRBV7-2 to TRBJ2-5; D is ambiguous. V lost 1 base and J 3 bases, leaving 6 bases between the germline ends. This CDR3 has 13 residues. Per germline, CDR1 SGHTA and CDR2 FQGNSA. The CDR3: CASSLDWEETQYF. CDR3 nucleotide sequence: TGTGCCAGCAGCTTAGATTGGGAAGAGACCCAGTACTTC.

The chain combines TRBV27 with TRBJ2-7; 7 bases match TRBD1. Germline V lookup: CDR1 MNHEY, CDR2 SMNVEV (reference sequence). This CDR3 has 14 amino acids. V trimming: 5 bases; J trimming: 4 bases; junction bases outside the gene matches: 8. Here the CDR3 DNA reads TGTGCCAGCAGTCCGGGACAGAGGGGTTACGAGCAGTACTTC. Protein: CASSPGQRGYEQYF.

This chain connects TRBV30 to TRBJ2-1, with TRBD2 matching 9 bases. The CDR3 contains 16 residues. Germline CDR1 GTSNPN, CDR2 SVGIG (reference sequence). J gave up 3 bases and V 2 bases, and 8 bases lay outside the gene matches. The CDR3 nucleotides read TGTGCCTGGAGTCAGGGGCTAGCGGGACTCTACAATGAGCAGTTCTTC. Translated, it gives CAWSQGLAGLYNEQFF.

The V call is TRBV7-2, the J call TRBJ1-4; D possibly corresponds to TRBD1 (5 bases). The ends were cut back, 4 bases at V and 7 bases at J, with 16 bases in the middle. Germline V lookup: CDR1 SGHTA, CDR2 FQGNSA. The CDR3 loop spans 15 amino acids. In DNA form, the CDR3 reads TGTGCCAGCAGCTCCCTGGGACTACGTGGTGAAAAACTGTTTTTT. It translates to CASSSLGLRGEKLFF.

V is TRBV6-7 and J is TRBJ1-3, with 11 bases lining up with TRBD1. TRBV6-7 qualifies as an ORF whose function is uncertain. The CDR3 is 18 residues long. The junction had 11 bases not matched to a gene; V was cut back by 6 bases and J by 1 base. The CDR3 here is CASRPLHRDRGSGNTIYF. The CDR3 DNA reads as TGTGCCAGCAGACCCTTACATAGGGACAGGGGGTCTGGAAACACCATATATTTT.

The chain employs TRBV7-9 and TRBJ2-5; 13 nucleotides match TRBD2. This CDR3 is built from 14 residues. The V gene end was trimmed by 10 bases and the J gene end by 1 base; junction bases not matched to a gene: 3. CDR1 SEHNR and CDR2 FQNEAQ come from the germline V gene (reference sequence). Here the CDR3 DNA reads TGTGCCAACGGGACTAGCGGGACCCAAGAGACCCAGTACTTC. Amino acid sequence: CANGTSGTQETQYF.